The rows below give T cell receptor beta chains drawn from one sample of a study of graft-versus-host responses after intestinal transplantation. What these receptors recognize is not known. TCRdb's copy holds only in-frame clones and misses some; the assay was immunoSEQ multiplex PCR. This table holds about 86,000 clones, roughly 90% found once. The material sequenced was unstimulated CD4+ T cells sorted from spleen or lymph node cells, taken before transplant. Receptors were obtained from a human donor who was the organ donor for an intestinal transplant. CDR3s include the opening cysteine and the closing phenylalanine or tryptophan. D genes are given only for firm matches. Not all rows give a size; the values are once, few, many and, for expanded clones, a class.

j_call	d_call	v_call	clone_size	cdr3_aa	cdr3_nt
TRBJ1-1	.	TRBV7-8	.	CASRTGRDILGTEAFF	TGTGCCAGCAGGACGGGCAGGGACATTTTAGGCACTGAAGCTTTCTTT
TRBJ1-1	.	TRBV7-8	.	CASSSGQNTEAFF	TGTGCCAGCAGCTCTGGACAGAACACTGAAGCTTTCTTT
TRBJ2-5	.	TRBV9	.	CASSTTEETQYF	TGTGCCAGCAGCACCACGGAGGAGACCCAGTACTTC
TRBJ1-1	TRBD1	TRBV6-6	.	CASSYGTGGGTEAFF	TGTGCCAGCAGTTACGGGACAGGGGGAGGCACTGAAGCTTTCTTT
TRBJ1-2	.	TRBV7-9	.	CASSLQGSGYTF	TGTGCCAGCTCCCTGCAGGGGTCTGGCTACACCTTC
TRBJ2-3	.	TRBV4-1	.	CASSQEAGTDTQYF	TGCGCCAGCAGCCAAGAGGCAGGTACTGATACGCAGTATTTT
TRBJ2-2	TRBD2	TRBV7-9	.	CASSFPGRATGELFF	TGTGCCAGCAGCTTCCCCGGGAGGGCCACCGGGGAGCTGTTTTTT
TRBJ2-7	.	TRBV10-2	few	CASRGGRGSYEQYF	TGCGCCAGCCGAGGGGGGAGGGGGTCCTACGAGCAGTACTTC
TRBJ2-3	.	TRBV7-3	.	CASSLSGKTDTQYF	TGTGCCAGCAGCTTGAGCGGAAAAACAGATACGCAGTATTTT
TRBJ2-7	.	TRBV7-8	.	CASSLAHYEQYF	TGTGCCAGCAGCTTAGCCCACTACGAGCAGTACTTC
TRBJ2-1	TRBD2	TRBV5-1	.	CASSLQGLAGSYNEQFF	TGCGCCAGCAGCCTCCAGGGACTAGCTGGGTCCTACAATGAGCAGTTCTTC
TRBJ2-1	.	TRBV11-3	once	CASSSWAGRDNEQFF	TGTGCCAGCAGCTCCTGGGCGGGGCGGGACAATGAGCAGTTCTTC
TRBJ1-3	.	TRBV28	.	CAGREQGPGNTIYF	TGTGCCGGGAGAGAACAGGGTCCTGGAAACACCATATATTTT
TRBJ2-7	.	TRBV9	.	CASSVAGADATYEQYF	TGTGCCAGCAGCGTAGCTGGGGCAGACGCTACCTACGAGCAGTACTTC
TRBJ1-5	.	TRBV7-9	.	CASSLGGAQHF	TGTGCCAGCAGCTTAGGGGGCGCCCAGCATTTT
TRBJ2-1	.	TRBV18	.	CASSPIPPPLLLRDEQFF	TGTGCCAGCTCACCGATACCACCCCCCCTTCTACTACGGGATGAGCAGTTCTTC
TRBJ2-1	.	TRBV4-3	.	CASSRREADEQFF	TGCGCCAGCAGCCGGAGGGAGGCGGATGAGCAGTTCTTC
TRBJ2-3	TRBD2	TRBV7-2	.	CASSLNFAREAGDTQYF	TGTGCCAGCAGCCTCAACTTCGCCCGGGAGGCCGGGGATACGCAGTATTTT
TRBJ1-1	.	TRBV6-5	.	CASSYSRVTGGTEAFF	TGTGCCAGCAGTTACTCGAGGGTCACCGGGGGCACTGAAGCTTTCTTT
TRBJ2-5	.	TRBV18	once	CASSPGQAGETQYF	TGTGCCAGCTCACCCGGACAGGCGGGGGAGACCCAGTACTTC
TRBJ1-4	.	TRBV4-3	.	CASSRGEKLFF	TGCGCCAGCAGCCGAGGGGAAAAACTGTTTTTT
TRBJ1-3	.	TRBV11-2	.	CASSRTIGARGNTIYF	TGTGCCAGCAGCCGTACGATTGGGGCGCGGGGAAACACCATATATTTT
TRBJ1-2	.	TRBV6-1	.	CASSDLYGGDYGYTF	TGTGCCAGCAGTGATTTATACGGGGGGGACTATGGCTACACCTTC
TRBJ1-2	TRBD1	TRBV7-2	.	CASSDDTGDHGYTF	TGTGCCAGCAGCGACGATACAGGGGATCATGGCTACACCTTC
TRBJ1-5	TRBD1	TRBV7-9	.	CASSAGQVYQPQHF	TGTGCCAGCAGCGCCGGACAGGTTTATCAGCCCCAGCATTTT
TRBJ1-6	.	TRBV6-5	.	CASSYDGQTNSPLHF	TGTGCCAGCAGTTACGATGGACAGACTAATTCACCCCTCCACTTT
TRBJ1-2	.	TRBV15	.	CATSRDLIANGYTF	TGTGCCACCAGCAGAGATCTAATAGCAAATGGCTACACCTTC
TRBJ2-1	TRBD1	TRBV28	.	CASSPQTGFGYNEQFF	TGTGCCAGCAGTCCCCAGACAGGGTTCGGCTACAATGAGCAGTTCTTC
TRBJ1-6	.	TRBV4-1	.	CASSQDGRGWNSPLHF	TGCGCCAGCAGCCAAGATGGGCGGGGGTGGAATTCACCCCTCCACTTT
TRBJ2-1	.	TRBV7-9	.	CASSFQRNYNEQFF	TGTGCCAGCAGCTTCCAGCGGAACTACAATGAGCAGTTCTTC
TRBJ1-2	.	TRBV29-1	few	CSVEGQARFGYTF	TGCAGCGTTGAAGGCCAGGCCAGATTTGGCTACACCTTC
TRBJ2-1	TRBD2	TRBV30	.	CAWSSLGLAGRGEQFF	TGTGCCTGGAGCTCCCTTGGACTAGCGGGTCGTGGGGAGCAGTTCTTC
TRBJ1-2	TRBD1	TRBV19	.	CASSTQGLGYGYTF	TGTGCCAGTAGTACACAGGGGCTCGGGTATGGCTACACCTTC
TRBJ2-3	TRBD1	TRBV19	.	CASSARRQGSPSSTDTQYF	TGTGCCAGTAGTGCCAGGCGACAGGGTAGCCCCTCTAGCACAGATACGCAGTATTTT
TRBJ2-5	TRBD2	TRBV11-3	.	CASSSPGTSGKSKETQYF	TGTGCCAGCAGCAGCCCCGGGACTAGCGGGAAATCAAAAGAGACCCAGTACTTC
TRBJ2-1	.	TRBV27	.	CASSSLDGGTAKVYNEQFF	TGTGCCAGCAGTTCACTTGACGGCGGGACAGCCAAGGTCTACAATGAGCAGTTCTTC
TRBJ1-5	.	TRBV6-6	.	CASSYANQPQHF	TGTGCCAGCAGTTACGCGAATCAGCCCCAGCATTTT
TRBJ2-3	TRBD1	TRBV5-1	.	CASHPGQGRADTQYF	TGCGCCAGTCACCCGGGACAGGGGAGAGCAGATACGCAGTATTTT
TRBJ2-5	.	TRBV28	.	CASTNSEEQETQYF	TGTGCCAGCACCAACTCGGAGGAGCAAGAGACCCAGTACTTC
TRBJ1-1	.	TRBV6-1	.	CASTLDRSSTEAFF	TGTGCCAGCACCCTCGACAGGTCTAGTACTGAAGCTTTCTTT
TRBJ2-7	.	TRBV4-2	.	CASSQEAQTTGEQYF	TGTGCCAGCAGCCAAGAGGCACAGACTACGGGCGAGCAGTACTTC
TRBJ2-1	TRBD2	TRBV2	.	CASRGTLAGGNNEQFF	TGTGCCAGCAGGGGGACTCTAGCGGGGGGTAACAATGAGCAGTTCTTC
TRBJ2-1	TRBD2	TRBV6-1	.	CASSDGTSGVLSYNEQFF	TGTGCCAGCAGTGACGGGACTAGCGGGGTCCTCTCCTACAATGAGCAGTTCTTC
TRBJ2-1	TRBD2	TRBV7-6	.	CASSHSGLAGGQEQFF	TGTGCCAGCAGCCACTCGGGACTAGCGGGGGGGCAGGAGCAGTTCTTC
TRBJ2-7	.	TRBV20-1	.	CSLANSYEQYF	TGCAGCTTGGCCAACTCCTACGAGCAGTACTTC
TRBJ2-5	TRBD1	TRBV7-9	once	CASSYRGPQETQYF	TGTGCCAGCAGCTACAGGGGGCCCCAAGAGACCCAGTACTTC
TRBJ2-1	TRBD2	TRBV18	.	CASSPIGERGDNEQFF	TGTGCCAGCTCACCTATCGGGGAGCGGGGGGACAATGAGCAGTTCTTC
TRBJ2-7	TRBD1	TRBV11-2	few	CASSYNPGQGAYEQYF	TGTGCCAGCAGCTATAACCCGGGACAGGGGGCCTACGAGCAGTACTTC
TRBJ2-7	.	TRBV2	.	CASSEESGIEQYF	TGTGCCAGCAGTGAAGAATCAGGAATCGAGCAGTACTTC
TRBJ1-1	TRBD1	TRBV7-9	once	CASSFEVQGDTEAFF	TGTGCCAGCAGCTTTGAAGTGCAGGGGGACACTGAAGCTTTCTTT
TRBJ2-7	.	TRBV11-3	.	CASSSYRDRSYEQYF	TGTGCCAGCAGCTCTTACCGAGACAGGTCCTACGAGCAGTACTTC
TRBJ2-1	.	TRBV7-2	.	CASSWAVHNEQFF	TGTGCCAGCAGCTGGGCAGTTCACAATGAGCAGTTCTTC
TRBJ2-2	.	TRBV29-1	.	CSVLGHQRTGELFF	TGCAGCGTTCTGGGACACCAAAGGACCGGGGAGCTGTTTTTT
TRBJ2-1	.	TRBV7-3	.	CASSLGLNNEQFF	TGTGCCAGCAGCTTGGGACTTAACAATGAGCAGTTCTTC
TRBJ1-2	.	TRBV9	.	CASSPGARDGYTF	TGTGCCAGCAGTCCAGGGGCCCGGGATGGCTACACCTTC
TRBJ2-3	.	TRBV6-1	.	CASSEATGLITDTQYF	TGTGCCAGCAGTGAAGCGACGGGACTGATCACAGATACGCAGTATTTT
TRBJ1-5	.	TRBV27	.	CASSLVRGNQPQHF	TGTGCCAGCAGTTTGGTCAGGGGAAATCAGCCCCAGCATTTT
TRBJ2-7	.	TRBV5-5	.	CASSFRTLAYEQYF	TGTGCCAGCAGCTTTAGGACTCTCGCGTACGAGCAGTACTTC
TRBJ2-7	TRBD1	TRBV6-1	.	CASSERDRVSYEQYF	TGTGCCAGCAGTGAACGGGACAGGGTCTCCTACGAGCAGTACTTC
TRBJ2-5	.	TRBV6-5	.	CASFSVEETQYF	TGTGCCAGCTTCTCTGTTGAAGAGACCCAGTACTTC